Given below is one T cell receptor (beta chain) in context. What it binds is not known. Using immunoSEQ multiplex PCR, the repertoire was profiled, and TCRdb retains in-frame clones only, with some absent. Counted here are hundreds of thousands of clones, approximately 95% occurring once; the ten biggest clones make up approximately 0.11%. The sample comes from a study of shared clonotypes between healthy human individuals. The study, taken as a whole, reports: Blood was the sole source, and tissue repertoires probably differ.

Naive CD8 cells were CD45RO-negative, positively selected for CCR7, excluding terminally differentiated effector memory CD45RA+ cells. CDR3 length: 15 amino acids. Germline-derived CDR1 and CDR2 are SGHVS and FQNEAQ. The ends were cut back, 3 bases at V and 0 bases at J, with 11 bases in the middle. Material: naive CD8+ T cells sorted from blood. J is TRBJ1-1 and V is TRBV7-8; weak D call: TRBD1 (6 bases). The clonotype was recovered from a woman aged 30 to 39 in good health. CDR3 bases: TGTGCCAGCAGCTTGGACAGTGCTATGAACACTGAAGCTTTCTTT. Translating it yields CASSLDSAMNTEAFF.